This T cell receptor (beta chain) was profiled in a study of early T cells in non-severe SARS-CoV-2 infection (dated by TCRdb to 2020 to 2022). With regard to the full study: Because TCR sequencing relied on bulk RNA taken from unsorted whole blood, pairing of alpha and beta chains was not possible. Broader findings and caveats from the paper: VDJdb matching was skewed toward anti-spike CD8 responses, so virus-specific expansions were likely underestimated and private and CD4 specificities were missed.

The library came from 5' RACE. Reads for this sample came from a NextSeq 500. To correct for sequencing error and PCR bias, the TCR library protocol tagged individual cDNA molecules with unique molecular identifiers. Both TCR alpha and beta chains were sequenced, and tight co-correlation was observed between alpha and beta sequence abundances in each sample. Processing in the source paper ran as follows. Decombinator V4 was used to annotate the V gene, J gene and CDR3 of the TCR sequences. TCRs were defined as expanded if a significant change between any two time points was detected under a Poisson model with p below 0.0001. Abundances of TCRs were expressed as counts per million after normalisation to the total number of TCRs sequenced in each sample. TRAV1-2 paired with TRAJ12, TRAJ20 or TRAJ33 defined MAIT TCRs, while TRAV10 paired with TRAJ18 defined iNKT TCRs. VDJdb, accessed 1 November 2021, was searched for CMV, EBV and SARS-CoV-2 annotated TCRs, excluding TCRs annotated for multiple antigens. TCRdb passed the public sequencing reads through fastp at Q25 and MiXCR, retaining productive beta sequences. Rows are combined by CDR3 protein, so each entry shows the most common genes and DNA. None of the V and J calls come from the authors' own analysis; TCRdb made them. The sample has more than 65,000 distinct CDR3 sequences on record, 9% to 15% of them singletons. The ten largest account for roughly 3.8% of the sample.

Trimming accounts for 8 bases at V and 2 bases at J, while the number of junction bases matched to no gene is 6. The CDR3 contains 14 residues, cysteine and phenylalanine counted. The DNA shown is the 42-base CDR3, in frame from base 1. As encoded in the germline V gene, CDR1 is MDHEN while CDR2 is SYDVKM. The table lists this clonotype with a few counts. The specificity of this receptor is unknown. The input lacks base qualities; no much larger clone sits a single base away. Set within a cohort of healthcare workers in London, UK, this nested case-control study involved weekly PCR testing of nasopharyngeal swabs along with blood sampling. Healthcare workers were recruited during the week of the UK lockdown, between 23 and 31 March 2020, and followed weekly for up to about 15 weeks.

The clonotype was recovered from an adult who was a healthcare worker with PCR-confirmed SARS-CoV-2 infection or an uninfected control (not recorded which). What was sequenced was whole blood. The chain uses TRBV28 and TRBJ2-3, and 8 junctional nucleotides match TRBD1. The nucleotide sequence is TGTGCCAGCTTCGGGACAGGAGCCACAGATACGCAGTATTTT. Translated, this is CASFGTGATDTQYF.